This entry describes one T cell receptor beta chain. No antigen is known for it. The data derive from a study of type 1 regulatory T cells. At the level of the study: T-allo10 is a Tr1-enriched, alloantigen-specific CD4 T cell product made in vitro. Study observations and caveats: Type 1 regulatory T cells had a more restricted TCR repertoire than non-type 1 regulatory T cells.

One entry per CDR3 protein results from TCRdb running MiXCR on the reads. Here the sample spans 60,000 to 75,000 distinct CDR3 sequences, 20% being singletons. The clonotype originates from a human donor in good health. The sequencing sample was made of cultured type 1 regulatory T (Tr1) cells, either the whole culture or a sorted fraction (not recorded which).

The CDR3: CASSLPQGNEQFF. The CDR3 coding sequence is TGTGCCAGCAGTTTACCTCAGGGGAATGAGCAGTTCTTC. The J gene is TRBJ2-1, the V gene TRBV28, with D perhaps matching TRBD1 (6 bases). Germline V CDR1 and CDR2: MDHEN, SYDVKM. CDR3 size: 13 residues. Deletions cut 2 bases from V and 7 bases from J, with 9 bases between.